These 28 T cell receptor beta chains were sequenced from one sample in a study of T cells after yellow fever vaccination. One entry per CDR3 protein results from TCRdb running MiXCR on the 5' RACE reads. This table has 100,000 to 150,000 distinct CDR3 sequences, more than 6.5% appearing once. Specimen: CD4+ T cells sorted from PBMCs, collected approximately 11 days after the first yellow fever vaccination. The receptors stem from a man younger than 35 who received the YFV17D yellow fever vaccine.

This clonotype was found many times. The gene calls are TRBV5-1 and TRBJ2-5; D remains unclear. Germline V gene sequence: CDR1 SGHRS, CDR2 YFSETQ. V was trimmed by 1 base and J by 0 bases, leaving 7 bases between them. The CDR3 consists of 14 residues. Here the CDR3 reads CASSLLGYQETQYF. The CDR3 DNA follows: TGCGCCAGCAGCTTGTTGGGGTACCAAGAGACCCAGTACTTC.

The sample holds many counts of this clonotype. This chain joins TRBV28 and TRBJ2-7, with D maybe TRBD2 (5 bases). Trimming cost V 3 bases and J 9 bases, with 18 bases left between them. Looked up from germline, CDR1 is MDHEN and CDR2 is SYDVKM. The CDR3 totals 14 residues. The DNA of the CDR3 is TGTGCCAGCAGTTTCCCCGGGGAAACATTGGTGCAGTACGTC. Translation: CASSFPGETLVQYV.

This clonotype turned up a few times. The rearrangement uses TRBV23-1 and TRBJ2-5, with unresolved D. TRBV23-1 is labeled an ORF, and its function is uncertain. The CDR3 loop spans 15 amino acids. Trimming removed 0 bases at V and 4 bases at J, with 12 bases between. In nucleotides, the CDR3 is TGCGCCAGCAGTCAATCGAAGGGCGACCCAGAGACCCAGTACTTC. Its translation is CASSQSKGDPETQYF.

This clonotype has at least ten counts. The genes are TRBV24-1 and TRBJ2-2; D is uncertain. V lost 9 bases and J 7 bases, leaving 14 bases between the germline ends. The CDR3 consists of 13 residues. Germline V gives CDR1 KGHDR, CDR2 SFDVKD. The CDR3 spells CATFIRVGGELFF. CDR3 nucleotide sequence: TGTGCCACCTTCATTCGGGTTGGCGGGGAGCTGTTTTTT.

This clonotype was seen repeatedly, ten times or more. V is TRBV11-2 and J is TRBJ2-5, with D perhaps being TRBD1 or TRBD2 (9 bases each). The CDR3 extends over 14 amino acids. Trimming shortened V by 6 bases and J by 7 bases, and 18 bases separated the two germline ends. CDR1 is SGHAT and CDR2 is FQNNGV in the germline V gene. The CDR3 region has the DNA TGTGCCAGCAGGTTTAGCGGGGGACAGGGGACCCAGTACTTC. This sequence encodes CASRFSGGQGTQYF.

In its sample, this clonotype was seen many times. The chain couples TRBV7-3 to TRBJ2-5; weak D call: TRBD2 (5 bases). V lost 5 bases to trimming and J lost 2 bases, with 9 bases between them. The CDR3 contains 13 residues. Looked up from germline, CDR1 is SGHTA and CDR2 is FQGTGA. CDR3 protein: CASSRGLQETQYF. In DNA form, the CDR3 reads TGTGCCAGCAGCCGGGGTCTTCAAGAGACCCAGTACTTC.

This clonotype has a count of ten or more. The chain recombines TRBV5-1 with TRBJ2-5; D gene uncertain. Germline V gene lookup returns CDR1 SGHRS and CDR2 YFSETQ. Trimming pared 2 bases from V and 0 bases from J, leaving 11 bases between. The CDR3 has 15 amino acids. In DNA form, the CDR3 reads TGCGCCAGCAGCTTTCAGACACCCTACCAAGAGACCCAGTACTTC. It yields the protein CASSFQTPYQETQYF.

This clonotype came up many times. The chain employs TRBV5-1 and TRBJ2-3; unclear D gene. Per germline, CDR1 SGHRS and CDR2 YFSETQ. The CDR3 totals 15 residues. V gave up 0 bases and J gave up 6 bases, with 14 bases separating them. The CDR3 nucleotides read TGCGCCAGCAGCTTGGGAAATCCCAATCGCGATACGCAGTATTTT. Its protein is CASSLGNPNRDTQYF.

This clonotype occurred a few times. V and J are TRBV4-3 and TRBJ2-1; D gene unclear. This CDR3 comprises 14 residues. Germline CDR1 is LGHNA and CDR2 is YSLEER. With 0 bases removed from V and 8 bases from J, the gap between germline ends came to 11 bases. CDR3 DNA: TGCGCCAGCAGCCAAGATTTCGGATCCCATGAGCAGTTCTTC. As protein: CASSQDFGSHEQFF.

In this sample, this clonotype turned up many times. V usage is TRBV5-1 and J usage is TRBJ2-5; TRBD2 matches 8 bases. This CDR3 contains 15 residues. V lost 0 bases, J lost 2 bases, and 3 bases stayed unmatched. Germline CDR1 reads SGHRS; CDR2 reads YFSETQ. The CDR3 is CASSLVSGGQETQYF. DNA for the CDR3: TGCGCCAGCAGCTTGGTGAGCGGGGGACAAGAGACCCAGTACTTC.

This clonotype came up many times. Written as DNA, the CDR3 is TGTGCCAGCAGTTACTCCGGGACTAGCGGGGGATGGAACACCGGGGAGCTGTTTTTT. Translation: CASSYSGTSGGWNTGELFF. This chain joins TRBV6-2 or TRBV6-3 and TRBJ2-2, with 14 bases lining up with TRBD2. The junction had 4 bases not matched to a gene; V was cut back by 0 bases and J by 1 base. Germline-derived CDR1 and CDR2 are MNHEY and SVGEGT. This CDR3 has 19 amino acids.

This clonotype was recorded a few times. The chain is built from TRBV9 and TRBJ2-3; 7 bases map to TRBD2. The CDR3 length is 16 residues. Germline-derived CDR1 and CDR2 are SGDLS and YYNGEE. The V segment lost 0 bases and the J segment 0 bases; nucleotides outside the gene matches: 4. For the CDR3, the DNA is TGTGCCAGCAGCGTAGGGCGAGCGGGGAGCACAGATACGCAGTATTTT. Protein sequence: CASSVGRAGSTDTQYF.

At least ten counts were recorded for this clonotype. This sequence joins TRBV12-3 or TRBV12-4 and TRBJ1-2; possibly TRBD1 for D (5 bases). The CDR3 has 14 residues. V gave up 3 bases and J gave up 8 bases, with 16 bases separating them. CDR3: CASSFGQGPGGYTF. The CDR3 DNA is TGTGCCAGCAGTTTCGGGCAGGGCCCAGGAGGCTACACCTTC.

The chain combines TRBV6-5 with TRBJ1-5; D might be TRBD1 (5 bases). Germline loops: CDR1 MNHEY, CDR2 SVGAGI. The CDR3 consists of 13 residues. Trimming took off 11 bases at V and 2 bases at J, with 13 bases between the two ends. The DNA for the CDR3 is TGTGCCGGACTGGGGGGGGGCAATCAGCCCCAGCATTTT. Translating gives CAGLGGGNQPQHF.

For this clonotype: A much larger clone differs by one base, so this may be a read error. This rearrangement joins TRBV20-1 to TRBJ2-5; TRBD2 might be the D (6 bases). There are 13 residues in the CDR3. V was clipped by 5 bases and J by 5 bases, with 15 bases between them. Germline-derived CDR1 and CDR2 are DFQATT and SNEGSKA (reference sequence). The CDR3, as DNA: TGCAGTGCTGCGCCTCTAGCGAGGGAGACCCAGTACTTC. Translation: CSAAPLARETQYF.

This clonotype came up many times. CDR3 sequence: CASSPPAGGGTDTQYF. CDR3 bases: TGTGCCAGCTCACCCCCTGCGGGGGGCGGCACAGATACGCAGTATTTT. V gene TRBV18 combines with J gene TRBJ2-3; 8 nucleotides align to TRBD2. This CDR3 contains 16 residues. V dropped 3 bases and J dropped 1; count of bases not matched to a gene: 6. CDR1 is KGHSH and CDR2 is LQKENI in the germline V gene.

This clonotype was found many times. The CDR3 nucleotides read TGTGCCAGCAGCTTAGCAGGGCTTGATACGCAGTATTTT. Translating gives CASSLAGLDTQYF. The gene calls are TRBV7-2 and TRBJ2-3; D unclear. Per germline, CDR1 SGHTA and CDR2 FQGNSA. The CDR3 extends over 13 amino acids. V was shortened by 0 bases and J by 6 bases, with 7 bases between the two germline ends.

This clonotype showed up many times. The rearrangement links TRBV18 to TRBJ2-1; 7 nucleotides line up with TRBD1. Losses at the gene ends were 6 bases for V and 8 bases for J; bases not matched to a gene: 4. The CDR3 length is 12 residues. From germline, CDR1 is KGHSH and CDR2 LQKENI. The CDR3, as DNA: TGTGCCAGCTCGCCAGACAGGGATGAGCAGTTCTTC. Protein sequence: CASSPDRDEQFF.

The table lists this clonotype with a count of one. A much bigger clone sits one base away, suggesting this may be a read error. The chain couples TRBV28 to TRBJ1-5, with D perhaps TRBD1 (5 bases). The V gene lost 6 bases and the J gene lost 6 bases, with 15 bases spanning the gap. CDR3 size: 14 residues. Germline CDR1 is MDHEN and CDR2 is SYDVKM. The DNA for the CDR3 is TGTGCCAGCAGCCCTGTGGGGGGGGGTCAGCCCCAGCATTTT. Protein: CASSPVGGGQPQHF.

This clonotype has a count of ten or more. The rearrangement joins TRBV5-1 to TRBJ1-2, with D perhaps TRBD1 (5 bases). The CDR3 has 14 residues. V gave up 3 bases and J gave up 8 bases, with 17 bases separating them. Germline V lookup: CDR1 SGHRS, CDR2 YFSETQ. The CDR3: CASSWDGHQGGYTF. The CDR3 DNA follows: TGCGCCAGCAGCTGGGACGGACATCAGGGCGGCTACACCTTC.

This clonotype has a count of ten or more. CDR3 in DNA: TGTGCCAGCAGTCCCCTTACTAGCGGCTCCTACAATGAGCAGTTCTTC. Translation gives CASSPLTSGSYNEQFF. The chain uses TRBV27 and TRBJ2-1; TRBD2 matches at 8 bases. CDR1 and CDR2 (germline): MNHEY, SMNVEV (reference sequence). The ends lost 5 bases at V and 0 bases at J; junction bases unmatched: 6. This CDR3 region has 16 residues.

V usage is TRBV5-1 and J usage is TRBJ2-7; tentative D call: TRBD2 (7 bases). This CDR3 contains 15 residues. The V gene's germline CDR1 is SGHRS and CDR2 YFSETQ. V was trimmed by 4 bases and J by 2 bases, leaving 16 bases between them. The CDR3 spells CASSPGGREAYEQYV. The CDR3 DNA is TGCGCCAGCAGCCCGGGGGGCAGGGAGGCCTACGAGCAGTACGTC.

This clonotype was seen repeatedly, ten times or more. The chain uses TRBV12-3 or TRBV12-4 and TRBJ2-7; 10 bases fit TRBD2. CDR3 length: 14 amino acids. Germline trimming cut 6 bases from V and 1 base from J; bases unmatched to any gene: 3. The CDR3 region is CASRSGGVSYEQYF. The CDR3 nucleotides are TGTGCCAGCAGGAGCGGGGGGGTGTCCTACGAGCAGTACTTC.

In its sample, this clonotype was seen many times. The CDR3 DNA is TGTGCCAGCAGCCTCTATAATTCACCCCTCCACTTT. It translates to CASSLYNSPLHF. The gene calls are TRBV7-2 and TRBJ1-6, with D uncertain. CDR3 size: 12 residues. V was pared by 5 bases and J by 3 bases, with 2 bases between. In germline, CDR1 is SGHTA, CDR2 FQGNSA.

This clonotype was counted at least ten times. This chain links TRBV5-4 with TRBJ2-1, with D perhaps assigned TRBD1 or TRBD2 (6 bases each). The CDR3 is made up of 15 amino acids. V shed 5 bases and J shed 3 bases, with 15 bases lying between them. Germline V gene sequence: CDR1 SGHNT, CDR2 YYREEE (reference sequence). CDR3 sequence: CASRRGASYYNEQFF. The CDR3 DNA reads TGTGCCAGCAGGAGGGGGGCCAGTTACTACAATGAGCAGTTCTTC.

There are many counts of this clonotype. V usage is TRBV7-2 and J usage is TRBJ1-6; 11 nucleotides agree with TRBD1. Trimming took 2 bases from V and 6 from J; bases not matched to a gene: 3. The CDR3 has 16 amino acids. Germline V gene lookup returns CDR1 SGHTA and CDR2 FQGNSA. For the CDR3, the DNA is TGTGCCAGCAGCTTAAATGGACAGGGGGCTAATTCACCCCTCCACTTT. Protein: CASSLNGQGANSPLHF. Together with reference TRBV7-2 and TRBJ1-6, the CDR3 gives the full variable domain: GAGVSQSPSNKVTEKGKDVELRCDPISGHTALYWYRQSLGQGLEFLIYFQGNSAPDKSGLPSDRFSAERTGGSVSTLTIQRTQQEDSAVYLCASSLNGQGANSPLHFGNGTRLTVT.

This clonotype has more than one count but fewer than ten. The chain combines TRBV4-1 with TRBJ2-3; tentatively, D is TRBD1 or TRBD2 (7 bases each). Trimming pared 4 bases from V and 0 bases from J, leaving 14 bases between. The CDR3 is 16 residues long. In germline, CDR1 is MGHRA, CDR2 YSYEKL. The CDR3 loop reads CASSPGGGASTDTQYF. CDR3 in DNA: TGCGCCAGCAGCCCAGGGGGGGGGGCGAGCACAGATACGCAGTATTTT.

The sample holds many counts of this clonotype. V and J are TRBV7-2 and TRBJ2-2; no firm D call. The CDR3 length is 12 residues. CDR1 and CDR2 (germline): SGHTA, FQGNSA. Trimming cost V 5 bases and J 3 bases, with 4 bases left between them. CDR3 coding DNA: TGTGCCAGCAGCACGTACACCGGGGAGCTGTTTTTT. Its translation is CASSTYTGELFF.